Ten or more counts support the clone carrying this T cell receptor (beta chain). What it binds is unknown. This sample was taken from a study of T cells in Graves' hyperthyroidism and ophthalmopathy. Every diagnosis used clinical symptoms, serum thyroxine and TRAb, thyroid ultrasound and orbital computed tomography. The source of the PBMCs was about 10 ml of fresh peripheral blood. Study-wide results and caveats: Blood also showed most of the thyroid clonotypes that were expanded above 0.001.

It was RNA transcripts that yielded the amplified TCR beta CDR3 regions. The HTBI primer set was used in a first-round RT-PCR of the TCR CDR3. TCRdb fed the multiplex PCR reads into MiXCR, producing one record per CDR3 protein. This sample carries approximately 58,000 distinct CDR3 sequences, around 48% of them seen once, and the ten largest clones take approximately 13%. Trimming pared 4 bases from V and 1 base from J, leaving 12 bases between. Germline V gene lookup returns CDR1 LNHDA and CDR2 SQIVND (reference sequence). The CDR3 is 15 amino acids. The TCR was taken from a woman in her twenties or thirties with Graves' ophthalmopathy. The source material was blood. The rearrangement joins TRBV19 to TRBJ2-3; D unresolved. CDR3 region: CASSTGAPGTDTQYF. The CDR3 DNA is TGTGCCAGTAGTACAGGAGCTCCGGGCACAGATACGCAGTATTTT.